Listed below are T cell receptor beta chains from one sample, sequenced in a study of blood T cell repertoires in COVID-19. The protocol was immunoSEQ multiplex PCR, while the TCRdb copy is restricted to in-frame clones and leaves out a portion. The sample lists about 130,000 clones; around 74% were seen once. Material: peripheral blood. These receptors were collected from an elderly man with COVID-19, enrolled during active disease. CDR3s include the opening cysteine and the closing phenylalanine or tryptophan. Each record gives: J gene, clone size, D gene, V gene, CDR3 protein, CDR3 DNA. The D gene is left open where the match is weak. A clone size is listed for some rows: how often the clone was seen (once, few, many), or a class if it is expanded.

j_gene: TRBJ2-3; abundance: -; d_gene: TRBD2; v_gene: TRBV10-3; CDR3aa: CAISDPGLEGPDTQYF; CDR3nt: TGTGCCATCAGTGACCCGGGACTAGAGGGTCCAGATACGCAGTATTTT
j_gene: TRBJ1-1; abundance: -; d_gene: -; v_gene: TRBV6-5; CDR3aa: CASRSPGKIYTEAFF; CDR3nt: TGTGCCAGCAGGAGCCCAGGGAAGATTTACACTGAAGCTTTCTTT
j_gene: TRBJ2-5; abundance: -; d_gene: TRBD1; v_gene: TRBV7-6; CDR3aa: CASSLGGLGAKETQYF; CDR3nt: TGTGCCAGCAGTCTAGGGGGCCTGGGGGCGAAAGAGACCCAGTACTTC
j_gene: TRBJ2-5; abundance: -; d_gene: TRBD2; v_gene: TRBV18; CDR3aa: CASSPLTSGPQETQYF; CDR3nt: TGTGCCAGCTCACCACTGACTAGCGGGCCTCAAGAGACCCAGTACTTC
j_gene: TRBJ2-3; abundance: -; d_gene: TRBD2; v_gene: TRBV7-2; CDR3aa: CASSSRGVSTDTQYF; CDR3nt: TGTGCCAGCAGCTCCCGGGGGGTAAGCACAGATACGCAGTATTTT
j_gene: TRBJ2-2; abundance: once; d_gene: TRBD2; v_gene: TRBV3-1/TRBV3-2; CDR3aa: CASSQDLPGTSGNTGELFF; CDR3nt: TGTGCCAGCAGCCAAGATTTGCCCGGGACTAGCGGGAACACCGGGGAGCTGTTTTTT
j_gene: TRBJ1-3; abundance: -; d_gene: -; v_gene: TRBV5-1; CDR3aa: CASSMGGAENTIYF; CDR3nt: TGCGCCAGCAGCATGGGGGGCGCGGAGAACACCATATATTTT
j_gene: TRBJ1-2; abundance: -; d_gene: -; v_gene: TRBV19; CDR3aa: CASSIKQGANYGYTF; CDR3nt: TGTGCCAGTAGTATTAAACAGGGAGCTAACTATGGCTACACCTTC
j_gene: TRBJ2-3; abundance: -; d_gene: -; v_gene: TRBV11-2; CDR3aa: CASSLDRGDTQYF; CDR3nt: TGTGCCAGCAGCTTAGATCGAGGGGATACGCAGTATTTT
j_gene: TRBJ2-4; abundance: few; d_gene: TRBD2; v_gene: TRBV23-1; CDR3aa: CASAGGWVAKNIQYF; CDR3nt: TGCGCCAGCGCGGGGGGCTGGGTGGCCAAAAACATTCAGTACTTC
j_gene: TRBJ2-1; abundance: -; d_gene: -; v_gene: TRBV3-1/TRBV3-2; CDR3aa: CASSPTRTDNEQFF; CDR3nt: TGTGCCAGCAGCCCCACACGGACTGACAATGAGCAGTTCTTC
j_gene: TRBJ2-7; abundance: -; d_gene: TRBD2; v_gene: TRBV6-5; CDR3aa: CASSSGREQYF; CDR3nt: TGTGCCAGCAGTAGCGGGAGGGAGCAGTACTTC
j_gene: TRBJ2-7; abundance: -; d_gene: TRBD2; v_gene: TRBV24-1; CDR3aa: CATSDLWRTTTRTSGSLVLEQYF; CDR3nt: TGTGCCACCAGTGATTTGTGGCGAACAACCACGCGGACTAGCGGGAGCCTCGTCCTCGAGCAGTACTTC
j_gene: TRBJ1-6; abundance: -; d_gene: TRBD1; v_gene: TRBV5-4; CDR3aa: CASSPLGQINSPLHF; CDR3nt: TGTGCCAGCAGCCCCCTGGGACAGATTAATTCACCCCTCCACTTT
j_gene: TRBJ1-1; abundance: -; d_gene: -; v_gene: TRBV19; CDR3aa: CASRTFRGMDTEAFF; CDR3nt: TGTGCCAGTAGGACTTTCAGGGGAATGGACACTGAAGCTTTCTTT
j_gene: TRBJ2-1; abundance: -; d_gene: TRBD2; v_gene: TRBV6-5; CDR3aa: CASDAGTSGSSQFF; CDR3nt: TGTGCCAGTGATGCCGGGACTAGCGGGTCTTCGCAGTTCTTC
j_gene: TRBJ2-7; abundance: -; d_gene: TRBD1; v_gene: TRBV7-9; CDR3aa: CASSLPPGTGFTYEQYF; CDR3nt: TGTGCCAGCAGCCTTCCTCCCGGGACAGGGTTTACCTACGAGCAGTACTTC
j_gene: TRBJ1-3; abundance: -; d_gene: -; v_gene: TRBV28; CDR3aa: CASSFPGSFGGNTIYF; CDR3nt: TGTGCCAGCAGTTTCCCGGGATCATTTGGGGGAAACACCATATATTTT
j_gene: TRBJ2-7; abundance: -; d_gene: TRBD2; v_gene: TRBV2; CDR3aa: CASSEREGGQNEQYF; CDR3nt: TGTGCCAGCAGTGAACGGGAGGGAGGCCAAAACGAGCAGTACTTC